Below are 2 T cell receptor beta chains sequenced from a single sample in a study of siplizumab effects on memory and regulatory T cells. The protocol was immunoSEQ multiplex PCR, while the TCRdb copy is restricted to in-frame clones and leaves out a portion. Of about 100,000 clones in the sample, about 91% were seen once. Material for sequencing was Tregs sorted from blood. The receptors derive from a human donor in good health.

This sequence joins TRBV6-5 and TRBJ2-7; TRBD1 matches at 8 bases. The CDR3 runs 14 residues. With 6 bases clipped from V and 5 bases from J, the junction kept 9 bases outside the gene matches. The V gene's germline CDR1 is MNHEY and CDR2 SVGAGI. CDR3 in DNA: TGTGCCAGCAGGCCTCGACAGGGGTTGAACGAGCAGTACTTC. The encoded protein is CASRPRQGLNEQYF.

This chain uses TRBV29-1 with TRBJ2-1, with 9 bases identical to TRBD2. CDR1 is SQVTM, CDR2 ANQGSEA, per germline. The trim removed 7 bases at V and 0 bases at J, leaving 10 bases unmatched. The CDR3 totals 16 residues. CDR3 sequence reads: CSAPTSGASSYNEQFF. The CDR3 DNA reads as TGCAGCGCCCCGACTAGCGGAGCAAGCTCCTACAATGAGCAGTTCTTC.